This T cell receptor beta chain is from a study of T cell changes during pregnancy in multiple sclerosis. The CDR3 extends over 14 amino acids. Germline trimming cut 5 bases from V and 1 base from J; bases unmatched to any gene: 6. Germline V gene data show CDR1 as SQVTM and CDR2 as ANQGSEA. Clones were read by immunoSEQ multiplex PCR, and TCRdb kept only the in-frame ones, dropping some. This table holds tens of thousands of clones, more than 85% found once. The material was peripheral blood, obtained in the first trimester of pregnancy. The chain recombines TRBV29-1 with TRBJ1-1, with 8 bases that match TRBD1. The sequence derives from a female donor with multiple sclerosis, enrolled in a pregnancy study. The CDR3 nucleotides read TGCAGCGTTTTTTCTGGACAGGGGAACACTGAAGCTTTCTTT. Its translation is CSVFSGQGNTEAFF.